The following is a T cell receptor (beta chain) sequence with its context. This specimen comes from a study of blood T cell repertoires in COVID-19. Overall study context: Both acute and convalescent COVID-19 samples were obtained from the United States, Italy and Spain. The cDNA or gDNA used as material had been derived from T cells, B-cell-depleted T cells, or PBMCs.

In the source study's methods: Researchers report that nucleated cell counts were estimated from reference gene primer amplification. Some clones are missing from TCRdb's copy, which holds only in-frame ones; the method was immunoSEQ multiplex PCR. That table is the source of V, J and clone size, and D and trimming were worked out from the DNA. In the table there are 250,000 to 300,000 clones, 86% of which are singletons. Source material: peripheral blood. This clonotype originated in a young man with active or convalescent COVID-19.

CDR3 loop: CASSATGDYGYTF. The CDR3 DNA is TGCGCCAGCAGCGCCACAGGGGACTATGGCTACACCTTC. The chain combines TRBV5-1 with TRBJ1-2; 7 bases are a match to TRBD1. This CDR3 contains 13 residues. V trimming: 4 bases; J trimming: 3 bases; junction bases outside the gene matches: 3. The V gene's germline CDR1 is SGHRS and CDR2 YFSETQ.